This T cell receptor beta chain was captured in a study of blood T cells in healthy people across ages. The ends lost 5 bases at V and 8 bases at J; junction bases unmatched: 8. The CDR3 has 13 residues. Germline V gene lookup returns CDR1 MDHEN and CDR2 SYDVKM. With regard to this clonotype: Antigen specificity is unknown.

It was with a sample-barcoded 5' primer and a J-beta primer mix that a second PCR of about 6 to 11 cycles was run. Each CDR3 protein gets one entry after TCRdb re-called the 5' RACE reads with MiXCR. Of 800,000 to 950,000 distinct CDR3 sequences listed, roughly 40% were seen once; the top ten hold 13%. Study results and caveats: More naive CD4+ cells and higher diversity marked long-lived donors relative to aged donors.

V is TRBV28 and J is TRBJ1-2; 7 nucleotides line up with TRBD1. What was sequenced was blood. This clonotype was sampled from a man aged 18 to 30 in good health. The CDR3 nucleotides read TGTGCCAGCAGTCTCGGAGGGGGCCGCGGCTACACCTTC. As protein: CASSLGGGRGYTF.